What follows are 26 T cell receptor beta chains derived from one specimen sequenced in a study of CD8 T cells in ankylosing spondylitis. Whole-study results and caveats: Among TCR beta sequences, a motif of several highly homologous variants appeared characteristic of ankylosing spondylitis blood.

MiXCR, run by TCRdb on the 5' RACE reads, gives a single entry per CDR3 protein. Among approximately 400,000 distinct CDR3 sequences listed, approximately 26% were seen once. Which antigens these TCRs recognize remains unknown. Sequencing used blood, either unsorted or a sorted T cell fraction (not recorded which). The receptor set was obtained from a male donor with ankylosing spondylitis.

J is TRBJ1-4 and V is TRBV5-1; D is uncertain. CDR1 SGHRS and CDR2 YFSETQ come from the germline V gene. V lost 0 bases to trimming and J lost 5 bases, with 11 bases between them. The CDR3 is made up of 15 amino acids. The CDR3 bases are TGCGCCAGCAGCTTGGGACACCGGTTGAATGAAAAACTGTTTTTT. Translated: CASSLGHRLNEKLFF.

The rearrangement joins TRBV19 to TRBJ1-2, with 10 bases identical to TRBD1. Germline trimming cut 5 bases from V and 6 bases from J; bases unmatched to any gene: 6. Germline-derived CDR1 and CDR2 are LNHDA and SQIVND (reference sequence). The length of the CDR3 is 14 residues. CDR3 bases: TGTGCCAGTAGTCCCAGGGACAGGGGCCATGGCTACACCTTC. Translating it yields CASSPRDRGHGYTF.

The sample holds a few counts of this clonotype. The chain recombines TRBV7-2 with TRBJ2-3, with D tentatively TRBD1 or TRBD2 (5 bases each). Trimming removed 8 bases at V and 4 bases at J, with 16 bases between. The CDR3 spans 14 residues. CDR1 SGHTA and CDR2 FQGNSA come from the germline V gene. As DNA, the CDR3 is TGTGCCAGCTCAGGGTGGGAGCGAGCAGATACGCAGTATTTT. This codes for CASSGWERADTQYF.

This clonotype was detected only a few times. The chain joins TRBV20-1 to TRBJ2-2, with 11 bases fitting TRBD2. The CDR3 has 14 residues. The V gene's germline CDR1 is DFQATT and CDR2 SNEGSKA (reference sequence). J was trimmed by 4 bases and V by 5 bases; bases with no gene match: 3. The chain's CDR3 is CSAPGLAATGELFF. The DNA for the CDR3 is TGCAGTGCTCCGGGACTAGCGGCCACCGGGGAGCTGTTTTTT.

This chain joins TRBV12-3 or TRBV12-4 and TRBJ2-7; 14 bases line up with TRBD2. V was clipped by 5 bases and J by 3 bases; unmatched bases: 3. The CDR3 is 15 amino acids. DNA of the CDR3: TGTGCCAGCAGTGCGGGACTAGCGGGGGTCTACGAGCAGTACTTC. This encodes CASSAGLAGVYEQYF.

This clonotype was recorded a few times. The chain recombines TRBV5-1 with TRBJ2-1, with TRBD2 identical over 12 bases. Germline V lookup: CDR1 SGHRS, CDR2 YFSETQ. The trim removed 0 bases at V and 0 bases at J, leaving 22 bases unmatched. This CDR3 region has 24 residues. CDR3: CASSLERQGALLAGGPSSYNEQFF. CDR3 nucleotides: TGCGCCAGCAGCTTGGAGCGGCAGGGGGCCTTACTAGCGGGAGGTCCAAGCTCCTACAATGAGCAGTTCTTC.

Only a few counts were recorded for this clonotype. The chain links TRBV12-3 or TRBV12-4 to TRBJ1-5; 7 bases are shared with TRBD1. Trimming at V came to 6 bases and at J to 4 bases, leaving 9 bases not matched to a gene. The CDR3 has 15 amino acids. The CDR3 bases are TGTGCCAGCAGCGGAACAGGGGACGGGAATCAGCCCCAGCATTTT. Its protein product is CASSGTGDGNQPQHF.

V and J are TRBV7-2 and TRBJ2-2; 7 bases line up with TRBD2. V was clipped by 5 bases and J by 1 base; unmatched bases: 7. Germline V CDR1 and CDR2: SGHTA, FQGNSA. This CDR3 region has 16 residues. The chain's CDR3 is CASSQQPSGNTGELFF. CDR3 in DNA: TGTGCCAGCAGCCAACAACCTAGCGGGAACACCGGGGAGCTGTTTTTT.

V is TRBV10-3 and J is TRBJ2-3; D is unresolved. The V end was cut by 2 bases, the J end by 0 bases, with 9 bases between. The CDR3 is made up of 15 amino acids. Germline V gene data show CDR1 as ENHRY and CDR2 as SYGVKD. CDR3: CAISELAASTDTQYF. The CDR3 bases are TGTGCCATCAGTGAGCTGGCAGCGAGCACAGATACGCAGTATTTT.

The gene calls are TRBV12-3 or TRBV12-4 and TRBJ1-2; no reliable D call. The CDR3 has 14 residues. Trimming left V 5 bases short and J 4 bases short, with 14 bases between. CDR3 bases: TGTGCCAGCAGTCTACAACTCCTCGGCTATGGCTACACCTTC. Its protein product is CASSLQLLGYGYTF.

At least ten counts were recorded for this clonotype. The chain is built from TRBV20-1 and TRBJ2-7; TRBD2 aligns across 8 bases. This CDR3 has 13 residues. Germline V gene data show CDR1 as DFQATT and CDR2 as SNEGSKA (reference sequence). Losses at the gene ends were 3 bases for V and 7 bases for J; bases not matched to a gene: 8. The CDR3 DNA reads as TGCAGTGCTAGCGGGAGGGCCCATTATGAGCAGTACTTC. Its translation: CSASGRAHYEQYF.

The genes are TRBV25-1 and TRBJ2-3, with 9 positions matching TRBD1. The CDR3 is 15 residues long. Germline trimming cut 6 bases from V and 3 bases from J; bases unmatched to any gene: 7. Per the germline V gene, CDR1 is MGHDK and CDR2 is SYGVNS. In nucleotides, the CDR3 is TGTGCCAGCAGGGGTGTGGGACAGGGTACAGATACGCAGTATTTT. Translation: CASRGVGQGTDTQYF.

In this sample, this clonotype turned up a few times. The chain is built from TRBV15 and TRBJ2-7; 8 bases line up with TRBD2. The CDR3 has 15 residues. Germline loops: CDR1 LNHNV, CDR2 YYDKDF (reference sequence). J was trimmed by 0 bases and V by 1 base; bases with no gene match: 2. The CDR3, as DNA: TGTGCCACCAGCAGAGGCGGGACTAGCTCCTACGAGCAGTACTTC. It yields the protein CATSRGGTSSYEQYF. Combining the CDR3 with reference TRBV15 and TRBJ2-7 gives the whole variable domain DAMVIQNPRYQVTQFGKPVTLSCSQTLNHNVMYWYQQKSSQAPKLLFHYYDKDFNNEADTPDNFQSRRPNTSFCFLDIRSPGLGDTAMYLCATSRGGTSSYEQYFGPGTRLTVT.

The genes are TRBV2 and TRBJ1-2; D not resolved. V was shortened by 3 bases and J by 0 bases, with 8 bases between the two germline ends. Germline values: CDR1 SNHLY, CDR2 FYNNEI. This CDR3 has 14 amino acids. The CDR3 region has the DNA TGTGCCAGCAGTGACACTAGAGCTAACTATGGCTACACCTTC. It translates to CASSDTRANYGYTF.

There are many counts of this clonotype. The rearrangement uses TRBV5-1 and TRBJ2-1; D unresolved. Germline V gene lookup returns CDR1 SGHRS and CDR2 YFSETQ. V was shortened by 0 bases and J by 8 bases, with 9 bases between the two germline ends. This CDR3 is built from 13 residues. The chain's CDR3 is CASSLVLGYEQFF. The CDR3 coding sequence is TGCGCCAGCAGCTTGGTCCTAGGGTATGAGCAGTTCTTC.

This clonotype appeared a few times. The gene calls are TRBV12-3 or TRBV12-4 and TRBJ1-4; unclear D gene. The CDR3 runs 14 residues. Trimming took off 3 bases at V and 6 bases at J, with 11 bases between the two ends. The CDR3 is CASSLDVSHEKLFF. CDR3 coding DNA: TGTGCCAGCAGTTTGGACGTCAGTCATGAAAAACTGTTTTTT.

A few counts support this clonotype. The chain joins TRBV18 to TRBJ1-2, with TRBD1 as a possible D gene (5 bases). CDR1 is KGHSH and CDR2 is LQKENI in the germline V gene. This CDR3 has 15 residues. The germline V and J ends were trimmed by 3 bases and 0 bases, with 11 bases remaining between them. CDR3 sequence (DNA): TGTGCCAGCTCACCCGGACAATCCCCTAACTATGGCTACACCTTC. Residues: CASSPGQSPNYGYTF.

The rearrangement joins TRBV11-2 to TRBJ2-7, with 7 nucleotides matching TRBD2. There are 14 residues in the CDR3. V lost 4 bases to trimming and J lost 2 bases; unmatched junction nucleotides: 5. CDR1 and CDR2 from the germline V gene are SGHAT and FQNNGV. This chain's CDR3 is CASSWTSPTYEQYF. The CDR3, as DNA: TGTGCCAGCAGCTGGACTAGTCCCACCTACGAGCAGTACTTC.

J is TRBJ2-1 and V is TRBV20-1; D uncertain. This CDR3 has 12 amino acids. V was trimmed by 6 bases and J by 4 bases, leaving 10 bases between them. Per germline, CDR1 DFQATT and CDR2 SNEGSKA (reference sequence). CDR3 sequence reads: CSAIADYNEQFF. The CDR3 DNA follows: TGCAGTGCGATAGCAGATTACAATGAGCAGTTCTTC.

This clonotype has only a few counts. The chain carries TRBV20-1 and TRBJ2-1; 9 nucleotides align to TRBD2. The junction had 8 bases not matched to a gene; V was cut back by 0 bases and J by 8 bases. Germline lookup yields CDR1 DFQATT and CDR2 SNEGSKA (reference sequence). This CDR3 has 15 residues. The CDR3 DNA reads as TGCAGTGCTAGAGATCTGCGGGAGGGCCACTATGAGCAGTTCTTC. Translation gives CSARDLREGHYEQFF.

This clonotype was seen only a few times. DNA for the CDR3: TGCAGTGCTCCTAGCGGGAGGGTTATCAATGAGCAGTTCTTC. Protein: CSAPSGRVINEQFF. V usage is TRBV20-1 and J usage is TRBJ2-1; 12 bases match TRBD2. Germline values: CDR1 DFQATT, CDR2 SNEGSKA (reference sequence). J lost 6 bases, V lost 5 bases, and 5 bases had no gene match. The CDR3 runs to 14 residues.

V gene TRBV2 combines with J gene TRBJ1-4; D is possibly TRBD1 (5 bases). CDR3 length: 15 residues. CDR1 SNHLY and CDR2 FYNNEI come from the germline V gene. Trimming pared 4 bases from V and 3 bases from J, leaving 12 bases between. Written as DNA, the CDR3 is TGTGCCAGCAGTGTATCATGGGGCCCTAATGAAAAACTGTTTTTT. Translated: CASSVSWGPNEKLFF.

Written as DNA, the CDR3 is TGTGCCAGCAGTGCCCAGGGGCAGGGGAATCAGCCCCAGCATTTT. It is translated as CASSAQGQGNQPQHF. The V gene is TRBV2, the J gene TRBJ1-5; D is possibly TRBD1 (6 bases). Germline V gene data show CDR1 as SNHLY and CDR2 as FYNNEI. CDR3 length: 15 amino acids. Between the trimmed V and J ends, which lost 4 bases and 4 bases, there was a span of 14 bases. The complete variable domain, with remaining parts taken from reference TRBV2 and TRBJ1-5, reads EPEVTQTPSHQVTQMGQEVILRCVPISNHLYFYWYRQILGQKVEFLVSFYNNEISEKSEIFDDQFSVERPDGSNFTLKIRSTKLEDSAMYFCASSAQGQGNQPQHFGDGTRLSIL.

This clonotype was recorded a few times. The gene calls are TRBV3-1 and TRBJ2-1, with 7 positions matching TRBD2. This CDR3 region has 16 residues. Germline loops: CDR1 LGHDT, CDR2 YNNKEL (reference sequence). The ends lost 1 base at V and 7 bases at J; junction bases unmatched: 10. CDR3 protein: CASSQVSSGGGNEQFF. The CDR3 coding sequence is TGTGCCAGCAGCCAAGTTTCTAGTGGGGGGGGGAATGAGCAGTTCTTC.

The chain combines TRBV9 with TRBJ1-6; TRBD1 matches 7 bases. The junction had 6 bases not matched to a gene; V was cut back by 2 bases and J by 7 bases. Germline V gene lookup returns CDR1 SGDLS and CDR2 YYNGEE. This CDR3 is built from 15 residues. CDR3 loop: CASSVQTGLNSPLHF. The CDR3 bases are TGTGCCAGCAGCGTGCAGACAGGGCTGAATTCACCCCTCCACTTT.

The gene calls are TRBV12-3 or TRBV12-4 and TRBJ2-1; 9 bases are a match to TRBD1. The trim removed 5 bases at V and 7 bases at J, leaving 6 bases unmatched. The CDR3 length is 14 residues. The CDR3 bases are TGTGCCAGCAGTCAAACAGGGGGCGTGAATGAGCAGTTCTTC. Translated: CASSQTGGVNEQFF.